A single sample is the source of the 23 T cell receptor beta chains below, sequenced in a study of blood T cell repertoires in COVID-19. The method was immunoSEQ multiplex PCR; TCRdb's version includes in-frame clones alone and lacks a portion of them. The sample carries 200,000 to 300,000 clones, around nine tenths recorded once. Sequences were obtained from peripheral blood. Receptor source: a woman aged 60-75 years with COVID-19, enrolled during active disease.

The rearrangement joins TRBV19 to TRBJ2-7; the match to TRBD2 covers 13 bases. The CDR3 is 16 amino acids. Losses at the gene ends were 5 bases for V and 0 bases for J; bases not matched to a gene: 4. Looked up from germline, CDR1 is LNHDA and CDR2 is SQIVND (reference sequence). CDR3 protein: CASSPRTSGSSYEQYF. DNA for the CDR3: TGTGCCAGTAGTCCTAGGACTAGCGGGAGCTCCTACGAGCAGTACTTC.

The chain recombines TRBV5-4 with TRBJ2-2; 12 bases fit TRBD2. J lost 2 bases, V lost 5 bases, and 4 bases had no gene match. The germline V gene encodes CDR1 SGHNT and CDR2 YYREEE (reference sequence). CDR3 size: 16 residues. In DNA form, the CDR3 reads TGTGCCAGCAGACCTAGCGGGAGGGTAAACACCGGGGAGCTGTTTTTT. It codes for CASRPSGRVNTGELFF.

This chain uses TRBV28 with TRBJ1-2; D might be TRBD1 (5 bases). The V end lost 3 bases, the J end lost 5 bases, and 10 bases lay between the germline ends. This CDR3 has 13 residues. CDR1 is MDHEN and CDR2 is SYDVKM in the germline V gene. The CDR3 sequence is CASSFRQGYGYTF. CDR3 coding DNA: TGTGCCAGCAGTTTTCGCCAGGGATATGGCTACACCTTC.

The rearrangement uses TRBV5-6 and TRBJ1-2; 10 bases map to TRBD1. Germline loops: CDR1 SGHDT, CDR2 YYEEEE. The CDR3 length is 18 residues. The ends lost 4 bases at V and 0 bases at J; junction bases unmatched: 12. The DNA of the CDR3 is TGTGCCAGCAGCCCCGGGCCGACGACAGGGGGCTCTAACTATGGCTACACCTTC. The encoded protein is CASSPGPTTGGSNYGYTF.

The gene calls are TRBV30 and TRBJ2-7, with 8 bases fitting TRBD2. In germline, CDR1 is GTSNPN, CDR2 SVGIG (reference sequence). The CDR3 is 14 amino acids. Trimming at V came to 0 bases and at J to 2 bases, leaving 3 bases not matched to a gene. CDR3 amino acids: CAWSVRGGTYEQYF. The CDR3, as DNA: TGTGCCTGGAGTGTACGCGGGGGGACCTACGAGCAGTACTTC.

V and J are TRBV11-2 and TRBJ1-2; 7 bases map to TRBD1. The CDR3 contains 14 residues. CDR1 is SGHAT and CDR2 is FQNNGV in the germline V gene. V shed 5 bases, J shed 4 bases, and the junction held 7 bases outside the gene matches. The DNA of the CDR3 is TGTGCCAGCAGCCCCCGACAGGGTACCTATGGCTACACCTTC. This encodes CASSPRQGTYGYTF. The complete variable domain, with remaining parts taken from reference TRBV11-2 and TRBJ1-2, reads EAGVAQSPRYKIIEKRQSVAFWCNPISGHATLYWYQQILGQGPKLLIQFQNNGVVDDSQLPKDRFSAERLKGVDSTLKIQPAKLEDSAVYLCASSPRQGTYGYTFGSGTRLTVV.

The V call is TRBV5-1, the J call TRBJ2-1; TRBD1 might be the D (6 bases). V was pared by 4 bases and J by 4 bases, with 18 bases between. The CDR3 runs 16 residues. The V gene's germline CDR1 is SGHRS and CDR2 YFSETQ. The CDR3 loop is CASSPRTVGDYNEQFF. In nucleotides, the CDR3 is TGCGCCAGCAGCCCACGGACAGTTGGAGATTACAATGAGCAGTTCTTC.

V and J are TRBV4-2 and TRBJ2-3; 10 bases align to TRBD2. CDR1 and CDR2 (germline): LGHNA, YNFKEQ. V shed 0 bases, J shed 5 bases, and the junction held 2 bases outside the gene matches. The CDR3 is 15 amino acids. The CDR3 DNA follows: TGTGCCAGCAGCCAAGAGCTAGCGGGAGAAGATACGCAGTATTTT. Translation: CASSQELAGEDTQYF.

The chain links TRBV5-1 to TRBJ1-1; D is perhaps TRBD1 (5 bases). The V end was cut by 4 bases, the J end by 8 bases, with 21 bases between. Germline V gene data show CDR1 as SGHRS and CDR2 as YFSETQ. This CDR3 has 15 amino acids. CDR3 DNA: TGCGCCAGCAGCAACACAGCCGGGGCCCTAGCGGAAGCTTTCTTT. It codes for CASSNTAGALAEAFF.

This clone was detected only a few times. CDR3 protein: CASSPESGVTGELFF. In nucleotides, the CDR3 is TGTGCCAGCAGCCCAGAGAGCGGGGTCACCGGGGAGCTGTTTTTT. This chain connects TRBV9 to TRBJ2-2, with 7 bases lining up with TRBD2. This CDR3 contains 15 residues. Germline lookup yields CDR1 SGDLS and CDR2 YYNGEE. V shed 4 bases, J shed 4 bases, and the junction held 7 bases outside the gene matches.

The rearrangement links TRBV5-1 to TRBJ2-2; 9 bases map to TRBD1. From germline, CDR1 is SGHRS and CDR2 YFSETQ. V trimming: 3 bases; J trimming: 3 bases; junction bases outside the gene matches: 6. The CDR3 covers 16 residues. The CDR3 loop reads CASSSNRGRDTGELFF. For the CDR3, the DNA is TGCGCCAGCAGCTCGAACAGGGGGCGAGACACCGGGGAGCTGTTTTTT.

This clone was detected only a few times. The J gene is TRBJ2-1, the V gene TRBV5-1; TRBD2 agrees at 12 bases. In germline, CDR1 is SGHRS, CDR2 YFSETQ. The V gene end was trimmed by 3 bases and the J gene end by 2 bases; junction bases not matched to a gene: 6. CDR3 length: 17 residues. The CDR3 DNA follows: TGCGCCAGCAGCTGGAGGACTAGCGGGAATACCTACAATGAGCAGTTCTTC. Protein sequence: CASSWRTSGNTYNEQFF. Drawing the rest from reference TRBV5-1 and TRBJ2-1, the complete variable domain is KAGVTQTPRYLIKTRGQQVTLSCSPISGHRSVSWYQQTPGQGLQFLFEYFSETQRNKGNFPGRFSGRQFSNSRSEMNVSTLELGDSALYLCASSWRTSGNTYNEQFFGPGTRLTVL.

The CDR3 sequence: CASSLLNGQGARGYTF. In DNA form, the CDR3 reads TGTGCCAGCAGTTTATTAAACGGACAGGGGGCGCGGGGCTACACCTTC. The V and J genes are TRBV28 and TRBJ1-2; TRBD1 aligns across 11 bases. From germline, CDR1 is MDHEN and CDR2 SYDVKM. This CDR3 region has 16 residues. V shed 1 base, J shed 8 bases, and the junction held 9 bases outside the gene matches.

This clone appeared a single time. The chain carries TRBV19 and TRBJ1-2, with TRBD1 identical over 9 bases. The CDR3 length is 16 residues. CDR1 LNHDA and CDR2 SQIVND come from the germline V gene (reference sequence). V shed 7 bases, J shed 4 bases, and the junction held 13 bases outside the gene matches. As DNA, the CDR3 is TGTGCCAGTACAAATCTTCCGGGACAGGGATTCTATGGCTACACCTTC. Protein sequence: CASTNLPGQGFYGYTF. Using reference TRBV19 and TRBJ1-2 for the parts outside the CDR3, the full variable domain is DGGITQSPKYLFRKEGQNVTLSCEQNLNHDAMYWYRQDPGQGLRLIYYSQIVNDFQKGDIAEGYSVSREKKESFPLTVTSAQKNPTAFYLCASTNLPGQGFYGYTFGSGTRLTVV.

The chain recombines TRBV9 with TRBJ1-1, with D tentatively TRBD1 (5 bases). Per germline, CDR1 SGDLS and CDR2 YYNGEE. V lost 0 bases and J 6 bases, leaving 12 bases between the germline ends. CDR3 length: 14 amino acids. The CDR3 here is CASSVGGGRAEAFF. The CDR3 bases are TGTGCCAGCAGCGTAGGTGGGGGGAGGGCTGAAGCTTTCTTT.

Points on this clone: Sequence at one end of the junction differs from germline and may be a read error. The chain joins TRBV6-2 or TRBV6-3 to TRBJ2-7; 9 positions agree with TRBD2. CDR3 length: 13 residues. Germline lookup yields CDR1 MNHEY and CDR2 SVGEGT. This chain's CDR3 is CASSYMTSGEQHF. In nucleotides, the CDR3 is TGTGCCAGCAGTTATATGACTAGCGGCGAGCAGCACTTC.

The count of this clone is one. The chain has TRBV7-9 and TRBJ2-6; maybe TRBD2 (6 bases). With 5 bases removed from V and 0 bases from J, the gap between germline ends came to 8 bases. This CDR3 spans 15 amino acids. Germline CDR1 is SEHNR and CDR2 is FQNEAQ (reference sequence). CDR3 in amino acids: CASSPGDSGANVLTF. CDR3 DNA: TGTGCCAGCAGCCCGGGAGACTCTGGGGCCAACGTCCTGACTTTC.

CDR3: CASKRAGGPEETQYF. The CDR3 DNA is TGCGCCAGCAAGAGAGCGGGAGGGCCCGAAGAGACCCAGTACTTC. This chain uses TRBV5-1 with TRBJ2-5, with 10 nucleotides matching TRBD2. The CDR3 has 15 amino acids. In germline, CDR1 is SGHRS, CDR2 YFSETQ. J gave up 3 bases and V 6 bases, and 8 bases lay outside the gene matches.

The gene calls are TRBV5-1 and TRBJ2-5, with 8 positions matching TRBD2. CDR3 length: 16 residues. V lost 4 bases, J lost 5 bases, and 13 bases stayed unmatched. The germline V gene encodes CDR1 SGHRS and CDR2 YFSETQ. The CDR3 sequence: CASSQGLGGGQETQYF. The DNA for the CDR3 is TGCGCCAGCAGCCAGGGACTAGGGGGGGGTCAGGAGACCCAGTACTTC.

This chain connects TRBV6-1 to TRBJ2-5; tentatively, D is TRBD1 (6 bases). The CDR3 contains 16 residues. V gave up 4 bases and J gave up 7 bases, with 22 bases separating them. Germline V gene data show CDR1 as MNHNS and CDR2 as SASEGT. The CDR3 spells CASSATLPASGATQYF. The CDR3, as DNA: TGTGCCAGCAGTGCAACCCTTCCGGCCTCAGGGGCGACCCAGTACTTC.

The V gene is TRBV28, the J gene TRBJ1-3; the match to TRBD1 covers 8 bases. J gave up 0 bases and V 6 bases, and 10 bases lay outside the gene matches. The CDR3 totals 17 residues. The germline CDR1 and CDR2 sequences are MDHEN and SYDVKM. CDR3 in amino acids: CASRRQGASLSGNTIYF. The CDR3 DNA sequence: TGTGCCAGCAGACGGCAGGGGGCATCTCTCTCTGGAAACACCATATATTTT.

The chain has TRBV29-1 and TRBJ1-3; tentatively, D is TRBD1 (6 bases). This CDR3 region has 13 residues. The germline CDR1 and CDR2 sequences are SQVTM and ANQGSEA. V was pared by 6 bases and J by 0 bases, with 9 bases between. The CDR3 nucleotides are TGCAGCGTCTCGGACAGCTCTGGAAACACCATATATTTT. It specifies CSVSDSSGNTIYF.

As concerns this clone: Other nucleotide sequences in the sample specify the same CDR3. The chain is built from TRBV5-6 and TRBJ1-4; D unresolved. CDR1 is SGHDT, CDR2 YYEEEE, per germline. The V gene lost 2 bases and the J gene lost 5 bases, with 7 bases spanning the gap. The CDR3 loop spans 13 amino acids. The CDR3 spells CASSLLRNEKLFF. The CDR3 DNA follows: TGTGCCAGCAGCTTACTAAGGAATGAAAAACTGTTTTTT.